The 25 T cell receptor beta chains in this list originate from one sample, sequenced in a study of spatial heterogeneity in lung cancer. Time point here: sample taken at primary tumor resection. TCRdb reprocessed the 5' RACE reads with MiXCR, giving one entry per CDR3 protein. The table has about 1,900 distinct CDR3 sequences, roughly 24% seen once. The sample in question was normal lung tissue next to the tumor, obtained at surgery. The receptors here all came from a male donor with early-stage non-small cell lung cancer.

The chain joins TRBV9 to TRBJ2-1, with D hard to call. Germline lookup yields CDR1 SGDLS and CDR2 YYNGEE. The ends were cut back, 4 bases at V and 4 bases at J, with 15 bases in the middle. CDR3 length: 15 amino acids. The DNA of the CDR3 is TGTGCCAGCAGCCTCCGTGTAGGAGATTACAATGAGCAGTTCTTC. It encodes CASSLRVGDYNEQFF.

The chain is built from TRBV6-5 and TRBJ1-1, with D possibly TRBD1 on 5 matching bases. V was shortened by 1 base and J by 2 bases, with 8 bases between the two germline ends. CDR1 and CDR2 (germline): MNHEY, SVGAGI. This CDR3 comprises 14 residues. The CDR3 DNA sequence: TGTGCCAGCAGTTACTGGGGGGAAAACACTGAAGCTTTCTTT. It codes for CASSYWGENTEAFF.

This chain joins TRBV27 and TRBJ1-5; 8 bases fit TRBD1. Germline CDR1 reads MNHEY; CDR2 reads SMNVEV (reference sequence). The CDR3 extends over 17 amino acids. Trimming cost V 5 bases and J 4 bases; bases outside gene matches: 13. The CDR3 DNA reads TGTGCCAGCAGTCCCCGGACAGGGATAGACCTGAATCAGCCCCAGCATTTT. This codes for CASSPRTGIDLNQPQHF.

The rearrangement uses TRBV20-1 and TRBJ2-7; no reliable D call. CDR1 is DFQATT and CDR2 is SNEGSKA in the germline V gene (reference sequence). The CDR3 has 11 residues. V was clipped by 8 bases and J by 6 bases, with 14 bases between them. The CDR3 here is CSRSTWGEQYF. CDR3 in DNA: TGCAGTCGCTCGACCTGGGGCGAGCAGTACTTC.

The chain combines TRBV12-3 or TRBV12-4 with TRBJ1-5; no firm D call. The CDR3 spans 16 residues. V was trimmed by 6 bases and J by 0 bases, leaving 15 bases between them. CDR3 in DNA: TGTGCCAGCAGCCCAGCGGTATGGGCTAGCAATCAGCCCCAGCATTTT. It encodes CASSPAVWASNQPQHF.

Sample share makes this clonotype large. The chain carries TRBV7-3 and TRBJ1-6; 8 bases are shared with TRBD1. Germline CDR1 and CDR2: SGHTA and FQGTGA. After removal of 5 bases from V and 6 bases from J, the junction contained 9 bases not matched to a gene. The CDR3 loop spans 16 amino acids. The CDR3 DNA reads TGTGCCAGCAGCAGAACCGGGACAGGCACTAATTCACCCCTCCACTTT. Translated, it gives CASSRTGTGTNSPLHF.

A note on this clonotype: A much larger clonotype is one base distant, so this may be a read error. The chain recombines TRBV5-4 with TRBJ1-2; TRBD1 matches at 12 bases. Germline V gives CDR1 SGHNT, CDR2 YYREEE (reference sequence). The CDR3 is 15 amino acids. The DNA for the CDR3 is TGTGCCAGCAGCTCCCCGGGACAGGGGGCCAAGGGCTACGCCTTC. This sequence encodes CASSSPGQGAKGYAF.

This clonotype appeared a few times. Here the CDR3 reads CASSVRGDEQFF. For the CDR3, the DNA is TGTGCCAGCAGTGTCAGGGGGGATGAGCAGTTCTTC. The chain uses TRBV2 and TRBJ2-1; possibly TRBD1 for D (7 bases). CDR1 is SNHLY and CDR2 is FYNNEI in the germline V gene. Between the trimmed V and J ends, which lost 4 bases and 8 bases, there was a span of 9 bases. The CDR3 consists of 12 residues.

This clonotype was detected many times. The chain uses TRBV11-2 and TRBJ2-7; 7 bases match TRBD1. The CDR3 extends over 12 amino acids. Germline loops: CDR1 SGHAT, CDR2 FQNNGV. The V segment lost 8 bases and the J segment 3 bases; nucleotides outside the gene matches: 4. The DNA of the CDR3 is TGTGCCAGCCGACAGGGCCTCTACGAGCAGTACTTC. Translating gives CASRQGLYEQYF.

By sample fraction, this clonotype is medium-sized. An end of the junction does not agree with germline; a read error may underlie this. The chain is built from TRBV7-7 and TRBJ2-7, with TRBD1 matching over 11 bases. From germline, CDR1 is SSHAT and CDR2 FNYEAQ (reference sequence). The CDR3 length is 15 residues. Here the CDR3 DNA reads TGTGCTAGCAGCTCGGGACAGGGGGAATCCTACGAGCAGTACTTC. Its protein is CASSSGQGESYEQYF.

This clonotype is deemed large. V is TRBV5-4 and J is TRBJ2-6; 7 bases line up with TRBD1. The germline V gene encodes CDR1 SGHNT and CDR2 YYREEE (reference sequence). CDR3 size: 17 residues. With 4 bases clipped from V and 0 bases from J, the junction kept 7 bases outside the gene matches. The CDR3 here is CASSPTDRASGANVLTF. The CDR3 DNA sequence: TGTGCCAGCAGCCCAACCGACAGGGCCTCTGGGGCCAACGTCCTGACTTTC.

This clonotype was recorded a few times. The chain links TRBV6-1 to TRBJ2-6; tentative D call: TRBD2 (6 bases). Germline CDR1 is MNHNS and CDR2 is SASEGT. The V end lost 10 bases, the J end lost 2 bases, and 12 bases lay between the germline ends. The CDR3 has 14 amino acids. CDR3 DNA sequence: TGTGCCACGGGAGAGGGACCTGGGGCCAACGTCCTGACTTTC. Amino acid sequence: CATGEGPGANVLTF.

The chain combines TRBV28 with TRBJ2-7; possible D gene TRBD2, 5 bases. Germline values: CDR1 MDHEN, CDR2 SYDVKM. Trimming left V 2 bases short and J 2 bases short, with 13 bases between. The CDR3 is 15 amino acids. The CDR3 reads CASSLGAVSTYEQYF. In DNA form, the CDR3 reads TGTGCCAGCAGTTTAGGAGCGGTTTCTACCTACGAGCAGTACTTC.

In the case of this clonotype: This may come from a read error, since a much larger clone is one base off. Since no conserved phenylalanine or tryptophan closes the CDR3, a read error is the likely cause. V is TRBV6-5 and J is TRBJ2-6; the D is unclear. The CDR3 spans 19 residues. Germline values: CDR1 MNHEY, CDR2 SVGAGI. Trimming left V 2 bases short and J 0 bases short, with 17 bases between. CDR3 in amino acids: CASSYLIAGFPSGANVLTL. The CDR3 DNA reads TGTGCCAGCAGTTACCTCATTGCCGGGTTCCCCTCTGGGGCCAACGTCCTGACTCTC.

This clonotype was recorded a few times. The V gene is TRBV5-4, the J gene TRBJ1-4; D is undetermined. The CDR3 length is 16 residues. Germline assignment: CDR1 SGHNT and CDR2 YYREEE (reference sequence). V was shortened by 1 base and J by 0 bases, with 10 bases between the two germline ends. The CDR3: CASSLSQPTTNEKLFF. DNA for the CDR3: TGTGCCAGCAGCTTGAGTCAACCGACAACTAATGAAAAACTGTTTTTT.

There are a few counts of this clonotype. V gene TRBV3-1 combines with J gene TRBJ2-7, with D unresolved. V lost 3 bases and J lost 4, with 10 bases in between. Looked up from germline, CDR1 is LGHDT and CDR2 is YNNKEL (reference sequence). The CDR3 runs to 13 residues. This CDR3 reads CASSHLNPYEQYF. Here the CDR3 DNA reads TGTGCCAGCAGCCATCTGAACCCTTACGAGCAGTACTTC.

The chain uses TRBV28 and TRBJ1-4, with 7 nucleotides matching TRBD1. The CDR3 length is 14 residues. The V and J ends lost 5 bases and 6 bases, in that order; junction bases with no gene match: 6. Germline V gene data show CDR1 as MDHEN and CDR2 as SYDVKM. In DNA form, the CDR3 reads TGTGCCAGCAGTAGTCAGGGGGGCGATGAAAAACTGTTTTTT. It translates to CASSSQGGDEKLFF.

In this sample, this clonotype turned up once. This chain uses TRBV27 with TRBJ2-1; 12 bases are shared with TRBD2. The CDR3 has 15 amino acids. V was clipped by 5 bases and J by 6 bases; unmatched bases: 5. Germline loops: CDR1 MNHEY, CDR2 SMNVEV (reference sequence). The CDR3 nucleotides read TGTGCCAGCAGTCCAGGACTAGCGGGAATCAATGAGCAGTTCTTC. It codes for CASSPGLAGINEQFF.

This sequence joins TRBV5-1 and TRBJ1-2, with 7 bases identical to TRBD1. This CDR3 has 15 residues. Per germline, CDR1 SGHRS and CDR2 YFSETQ. V shed 3 bases and J 4 bases; nucleotides not matched to a gene: 9. Here the CDR3 reads CASSWGTASTYGYTF. The CDR3 nucleotides read TGCGCCAGCAGCTGGGGGACAGCTTCGACCTATGGCTACACCTTC.

This clonotype was found many times. The CDR3 DNA follows: TGTGCCAGCAGCTCCGTGGGGCCAGGCAATCAGCCCCAGCATTTT. Its translation is CASSSVGPGNQPQHF. V and J are TRBV7-9 and TRBJ1-5; D may be TRBD1 (5 bases). CDR3 length: 15 amino acids. In germline, CDR1 is SEHNR, CDR2 FQNEAQ (reference sequence). The ends were cut back, 4 bases at V and 2 bases at J, with 12 bases in the middle. The entire variable domain, with the rest obtained from reference TRBV7-9 and TRBJ1-5, is as follows: DTGVSQNPRHKITKRGQNVTFRCDPISEHNRLYWYRQTLGQGPEFLTYFQNEAQLEKSRLLSDRFSAERPKGSFSTLEIQRTEQGDSAMYLCASSSVGPGNQPQHFGDGTRLSIL.

The chain recombines TRBV19 with TRBJ2-7, with a tentative D call TRBD2 (6 bases). This CDR3 has 16 residues. V lost 9 bases, J lost 1 base, and 22 bases lay in between. Germline loops: CDR1 LNHDA, CDR2 SQIVND (reference sequence). CDR3 loop: CASEEEYGGASYEQYF. The CDR3 DNA follows: TGTGCCAGCGAAGAAGAATATGGAGGGGCATCCTACGAGCAGTACTTC.

By sample share, this clonotype is large (0.1 to 1%). The rearrangement links TRBV27 to TRBJ2-7; D is possibly TRBD2 (6 bases). Trimming left V 3 bases short and J 3 bases short, with 12 bases between. The CDR3 length is 14 residues. CDR1 is MNHEY and CDR2 is SMNVEV in the germline V gene (reference sequence). The CDR3 protein is CASSLRAGIYEQYF. The CDR3 region has the DNA TGTGCCAGCAGTTTGAGGGCGGGAATCTACGAGCAGTACTTC.

The table lists this clonotype with a few counts. The chain combines TRBV6-5 with TRBJ2-2, with D possibly TRBD2 on 5 matching bases. Per germline, CDR1 MNHEY and CDR2 SVGAGI. V was shortened by 6 bases and J by 1 base, with 18 bases between the two germline ends. CDR3 length: 17 residues. DNA for the CDR3: TGTGCCAGCAGCCCCGTAGAGGGAAGGTGGAACACCGGGGAGCTGTTTTTT. The encoded protein is CASSPVEGRWNTGELFF.

The table lists this clonotype with many counts. The chain joins TRBV6-5 to TRBJ1-1, with TRBD1 matching 7 bases. Germline CDR1 MNHEY, CDR2 SVGAGI. The CDR3 has 15 amino acids. V lost 5 bases and J lost 2; bases outside the gene matches: 8. CDR3 nucleotide sequence: TGTGCCAGCAGTCCCCAAGGGGGCCTCAACACTGAAGCTTTCTTT. Its protein is CASSPQGGLNTEAFF.

The table lists this clonotype with a count of one. CDR3 nucleotide sequence: TGCGCCAGCAGCTCCCCACAGGGGGGGGACACTGAAGCTTTCTTT. It yields the protein CASSSPQGGDTEAFF. This sequence joins TRBV5-1 and TRBJ1-1; 8 bases line up with TRBD1. J was trimmed by 3 bases and V by 3 bases; bases with no gene match: 7. The CDR3 extends over 15 amino acids. Germline loops: CDR1 SGHRS, CDR2 YFSETQ.